A selection of T cell receptor beta chains follows, all from one sample in a study of CD8 T cells in ankylosing spondylitis. TCRdb re-derived calls from the 5' RACE reads in MiXCR, one entry per CDR3 protein. Among roughly 230,000 distinct CDR3 sequences listed, roughly 18% were seen once. The source material was blood, either unsorted or a sorted T cell fraction (not recorded which). These receptor sequences come from a male donor with ankylosing spondylitis or in good health (not recorded which). Both conserved end residues are part of each CDR3. The order of the fields is clone size, J gene, D gene, V gene, CDR3 DNA, CDR3 protein. A D gene is named only where the DNA matches it firmly. Size values are once, few and many counts, or a class for expanded clones, and some rows have none.

abundance: -
j_gene: TRBJ2-1
d_gene: TRBD2
v_gene: TRBV9
CDR3nt: TGTGCCAGCAGCCTAGCGGGAGGGCCTTGGGAGCAGTTCTTC
CDR3aa: CASSLAGGPWEQFF

abundance: few
j_gene: TRBJ1-2
d_gene: -
v_gene: TRBV12-3/TRBV12-4
CDR3nt: TGTGCCAGCAGTTTAGTAGCTGGTGATGGCTACACCTTC
CDR3aa: CASSLVAGDGYTF

abundance: -
j_gene: TRBJ2-2
d_gene: -
v_gene: TRBV10-3
CDR3nt: TGTGCCATCAGTGACCCAAACACCGGGGAGCTGTTTTTT
CDR3aa: CAISDPNTGELFF

abundance: -
j_gene: TRBJ2-1
d_gene: -
v_gene: TRBV5-6
CDR3nt: TGTGCCAGCAGCTTGACAAATCGCAATGAGCAGTTCTTC
CDR3aa: CASSLTNRNEQFF

abundance: many
j_gene: TRBJ2-7
d_gene: -
v_gene: TRBV18
CDR3nt: TGTGCCAGCTCAACAGACTCCGCCGGCGAGCAGTACTTC
CDR3aa: CASSTDSAGEQYF

abundance: few
j_gene: TRBJ2-3
d_gene: -
v_gene: TRBV12-3/TRBV12-4
CDR3nt: TGTGCCAGCAGTTACACCGGGATCACAGATACGCAGTATTTT
CDR3aa: CASSYTGITDTQYF

abundance: -
j_gene: TRBJ2-7
d_gene: -
v_gene: TRBV7-2
CDR3nt: TGTGCCAGCAGCTTAAATGAGGGCGGGCAGGCCTACGAGCAGTACTTC
CDR3aa: CASSLNEGGQAYEQYF

abundance: few
j_gene: TRBJ1-5
d_gene: -
v_gene: TRBV25-1
CDR3nt: TGTGCCAGCAGTGATACAACGAGCAATCAGCCCCAGCATTTT
CDR3aa: CASSDTTSNQPQHF

abundance: -
j_gene: TRBJ2-1
d_gene: -
v_gene: TRBV20-1
CDR3nt: TGCAGTGCTAGGGACACCGGGTCATACAATGAGCAGTTCTTC
CDR3aa: CSARDTGSYNEQFF

abundance: -
j_gene: TRBJ2-3
d_gene: -
v_gene: TRBV27
CDR3nt: TGTGCCAGCAGTTTCGGTAACCCGAAGTACTCAGATACGCAGTATTTT
CDR3aa: CASSFGNPKYSDTQYF

abundance: few
j_gene: TRBJ1-1
d_gene: -
v_gene: TRBV28
CDR3nt: TGTGCCAGCAGTTTCCCCCTGACAGAGAACACTGAAGCTTTCTTT
CDR3aa: CASSFPLTENTEAFF

abundance: -
j_gene: TRBJ2-1
d_gene: TRBD2
v_gene: TRBV2
CDR3nt: TGTGCCAGCAGTGCGCCCCCCCCAGCGGGGGTAAACAATGAGCAGTTCTTC
CDR3aa: CASSAPPPAGVNNEQFF

abundance: once
j_gene: TRBJ2-5
d_gene: -
v_gene: TRBV6-4
CDR3nt: TGTGCCAGCAGTGCGCCGGCTGGGGAGACCCAGTACTTC
CDR3aa: CASSAPAGETQYF

abundance: -
j_gene: TRBJ2-3
d_gene: -
v_gene: TRBV29-1
CDR3nt: TGCAGCGTCTCCGCAGATACGCAGTATTTT
CDR3aa: CSVSADTQYF

abundance: many
j_gene: TRBJ2-5
d_gene: TRBD2
v_gene: TRBV29-1
CDR3nt: TGCAGCGTACCGGGACTAGCGGGAGACTTGAGAGAGACCCAGTACTTC
CDR3aa: CSVPGLAGDLRETQYF

abundance: -
j_gene: TRBJ2-3
d_gene: -
v_gene: TRBV6-1
CDR3nt: TGTGCCAGCAGACACGTCAACACAGATACGCAGTATTTT
CDR3aa: CASRHVNTDTQYF

abundance: -
j_gene: TRBJ2-7
d_gene: -
v_gene: TRBV5-1
CDR3nt: TGCGCCAGCAGCCTGGAGGCCAGATACGAGCAGTACTTC
CDR3aa: CASSLEARYEQYF

abundance: -
j_gene: TRBJ2-1
d_gene: TRBD2
v_gene: TRBV7-2
CDR3nt: TGTGCCAGCAGCTTGGGACTAGCGGGTCTTTACTACAATGAGCAGTTCTTC
CDR3aa: CASSLGLAGLYYNEQFF

abundance: -
j_gene: TRBJ2-2
d_gene: -
v_gene: TRBV10-3
CDR3nt: -
CDR3aa: CAIRSGGPPGELFFF

abundance: few
j_gene: TRBJ2-5
d_gene: -
v_gene: TRBV11-2
CDR3nt: TGTGCCAGCAGCTTGGGAAACAGGGAAGGAGAGACCCAGTACTTC
CDR3aa: CASSLGNREGETQYF

abundance: -
j_gene: TRBJ2-3
d_gene: -
v_gene: TRBV10-2
CDR3nt: TGCGCCAGCAGCGACCGGGACAAAAGCACAGATACGCAGTATTTT
CDR3aa: CASSDRDKSTDTQYF

abundance: many
j_gene: TRBJ1-5
d_gene: TRBD1
v_gene: TRBV20-1
CDR3nt: TGCAGTGCTAGAGACCGGGACAGAGGCAATCAGCCCCAGCATTTT
CDR3aa: CSARDRDRGNQPQHF

abundance: -
j_gene: TRBJ2-1
d_gene: TRBD2
v_gene: TRBV20-1
CDR3nt: TGCAGTGCTAGAGATACAGCGGGAACCTACAATGAGCAGTTCTTC
CDR3aa: CSARDTAGTYNEQFF

abundance: -
j_gene: TRBJ2-1
d_gene: -
v_gene: TRBV7-8
CDR3nt: TGTGCCACCCGTGGCGGGAAACCCTACAATGAGCAGTTCTTC
CDR3aa: CATRGGKPYNEQFF

abundance: -
j_gene: TRBJ2-7
d_gene: TRBD2
v_gene: TRBV15
CDR3nt: TGTGCCACCAGCAGAGATAGGAGCGGGAGGCACGAGCAGTACTTC
CDR3aa: CATSRDRSGRHEQYF

abundance: -
j_gene: TRBJ1-1
d_gene: -
v_gene: TRBV20-1
CDR3nt: TGCAGTGCGACGGACATCCGGAACACTGAAGCTTTCTTT
CDR3aa: CSATDIRNTEAFF

abundance: -
j_gene: TRBJ2-1
d_gene: -
v_gene: TRBV20-1
CDR3nt: TGCAGTGCTTTAGCCCTAAGCTCCTACAATGAGCAGTTCTTC
CDR3aa: CSALALSSYNEQFF

abundance: -
j_gene: TRBJ1-1
d_gene: -
v_gene: TRBV29-1
CDR3nt: TGCAGCGTCGCCCTCGGCCGAGTGGCTGAAGCTTTCTTT
CDR3aa: CSVALGRVAEAFF

abundance: many
j_gene: TRBJ1-5
d_gene: -
v_gene: TRBV4-1
CDR3nt: TGCGCCAGTGGGGCAGGGGCCAATCAGCCCCAGCATTTT
CDR3aa: CASGAGANQPQHF

abundance: -
j_gene: TRBJ2-1
d_gene: -
v_gene: TRBV7-7
CDR3nt: TGTGCTAGCAGTCCCGAAAGGCGCTCCTACAATGAGCAGTTCTTC
CDR3aa: CASSPERRSYNEQFF

abundance: few
j_gene: TRBJ2-7
d_gene: -
v_gene: TRBV7-2
CDR3nt: TGTGCCAGCAGCCCCCTAGGTTCCGGGGATAGCGAGCAGTACTTC
CDR3aa: CASSPLGSGDSEQYF

abundance: -
j_gene: TRBJ2-5
d_gene: -
v_gene: TRBV7-9
CDR3nt: TGTGCCAGCAGCCCGACGGGATCAGGAATCCAGTACTTC
CDR3aa: CASSPTGSGIQYF

abundance: -
j_gene: TRBJ2-5
d_gene: -
v_gene: TRBV28
CDR3nt: TGTGCCAGCAGTTTAGTCGGGTTACAAGAGACCCAGTACTTC
CDR3aa: CASSLVGLQETQYF

abundance: -
j_gene: TRBJ2-7
d_gene: TRBD2
v_gene: TRBV6-6
CDR3nt: TGTGCCAGCCGAGCGGGATGGGCCTACGAGCAGTACTTC
CDR3aa: CASRAGWAYEQYF

abundance: -
j_gene: TRBJ2-3
d_gene: TRBD2
v_gene: TRBV25-1
CDR3nt: TGTGCCAGCAGTGACGTAGGGACTAGAGGAGATACGCAGTATTTT
CDR3aa: CASSDVGTRGDTQYF

abundance: -
j_gene: TRBJ2-5
d_gene: -
v_gene: TRBV7-9
CDR3nt: TGTGCCAGCAGCTTAAAGCAGGGCCAAGCCCAAGAGACCCAGTACTTC
CDR3aa: CASSLKQGQAQETQYF

abundance: -
j_gene: TRBJ2-3
d_gene: TRBD1
v_gene: TRBV29-1
CDR3nt: TGCAGCGTGGACCCGGCGGACAGGGGCACAGATACGCAGTATTTT
CDR3aa: CSVDPADRGTDTQYF

abundance: few
j_gene: TRBJ1-1
d_gene: -
v_gene: TRBV12-3/TRBV12-4
CDR3nt: TGTGCCAGCAGTTTTATGCCCGGAACTGAAGCTTTCTTT
CDR3aa: CASSFMPGTEAFF

abundance: many
j_gene: TRBJ2-7
d_gene: -
v_gene: TRBV4-2
CDR3nt: TGTGCCAGCAGCCAATCCTCCCTAGTGGACAGTTCCTACGAGCAGTACTTC
CDR3aa: CASSQSSLVDSSYEQYF

abundance: -
j_gene: TRBJ1-4
d_gene: -
v_gene: TRBV7-2
CDR3nt: TGTGCCAGCAGCATGACAGCCTCTAATGAAAAACTGTTTTTT
CDR3aa: CASSMTASNEKLFF

abundance: -
j_gene: TRBJ2-1
d_gene: TRBD2
v_gene: TRBV12-3/TRBV12-4
CDR3nt: TGTGCCAGCAGGCCCGGACTAGCGAACTACAATGAGCAGTTCTTC
CDR3aa: CASRPGLANYNEQFF

abundance: -
j_gene: TRBJ1-2
d_gene: -
v_gene: TRBV7-2
CDR3nt: TGTGCCAGCAGCTTAGCCTCATCGGGTCTCTATGGCTACACCTTC
CDR3aa: CASSLASSGLYGYTF

abundance: once
j_gene: TRBJ2-7
d_gene: -
v_gene: TRBV5-6
CDR3nt: TGTGCCAGCAGCTTGGTCAGGACAGATATTTCCTACGAGCAGTACTTC
CDR3aa: CASSLVRTDISYEQYF

abundance: once
j_gene: TRBJ2-1
d_gene: TRBD2
v_gene: TRBV20-1
CDR3nt: TGCAGTGCCCATAGGCAACTAGCGGGGTCCTACAATGAGCAGTTCTTC
CDR3aa: CSAHRQLAGSYNEQFF

abundance: many
j_gene: TRBJ2-3
d_gene: TRBD2
v_gene: TRBV12-3/TRBV12-4
CDR3nt: TGTGCCAGCAGTTTAGCCCCCTGGGTTGCGGGAGGATCAGATACGCAGTATTTT
CDR3aa: CASSLAPWVAGGSDTQYF

abundance: few
j_gene: TRBJ2-5
d_gene: TRBD2
v_gene: TRBV28
CDR3nt: TGTGCCAGCAGCCAATCGGGACTAGCGGGAGAGACCCAGTACTTC
CDR3aa: CASSQSGLAGETQYF

abundance: -
j_gene: TRBJ2-1
d_gene: -
v_gene: TRBV3-1
CDR3nt: TGTGCCAGCAGCCCTGGGGGGAGAGTTTACAATGAGCAGTTCTTC
CDR3aa: CASSPGGRVYNEQFF

abundance: few
j_gene: TRBJ2-7
d_gene: TRBD1
v_gene: TRBV6-2/TRBV6-3
CDR3nt: TGTGCCAGCAGTTACAGGGGGCCCTACGAGCAGTACTTC
CDR3aa: CASSYRGPYEQYF

abundance: few
j_gene: TRBJ2-1
d_gene: TRBD2
v_gene: TRBV12-3/TRBV12-4
CDR3nt: TGTGCCAGCAGCCACTCTAGCGGGAGGAATGACAATGAGCAGTTCTTC
CDR3aa: CASSHSSGRNDNEQFF

abundance: -
j_gene: TRBJ2-3
d_gene: TRBD2
v_gene: TRBV11-2
CDR3nt: TGTGCCAGCAGCCAGGGGACTAGCGGTCTCCGAGGGGAAGATACGCAGTATTTT
CDR3aa: CASSQGTSGLRGEDTQYF

abundance: -
j_gene: TRBJ1-2
d_gene: TRBD1
v_gene: TRBV12-3/TRBV12-4
CDR3nt: TGTGCCAGCAGCTCCGGACAGGGAATAGGCTACACCTTC
CDR3aa: CASSSGQGIGYTF

abundance: many
j_gene: TRBJ1-1
d_gene: -
v_gene: TRBV29-1
CDR3nt: TGCAGCGCGGCAGGGATGGACGGCACTGAAGCTTTCTTT
CDR3aa: CSAAGMDGTEAFF

abundance: few
j_gene: TRBJ2-7
d_gene: -
v_gene: TRBV7-9
CDR3nt: TGTGCCAGCAGCCCCACAGACAGTCTCAGCTACGAGCAGTACTTC
CDR3aa: CASSPTDSLSYEQYF

abundance: few
j_gene: TRBJ1-5
d_gene: TRBD1
v_gene: TRBV27
CDR3nt: TGTGCCAGCAGTTGGACAGGGGATCAGCCCCAGCATTTT
CDR3aa: CASSWTGDQPQHF

abundance: -
j_gene: TRBJ2-7
d_gene: -
v_gene: TRBV27
CDR3nt: TGTGCCAGCAGTTTCCCGGGACAAGTCGAGCAGTACTTC
CDR3aa: CASSFPGQVEQYF

abundance: -
j_gene: TRBJ2-3
d_gene: -
v_gene: TRBV12-3/TRBV12-4
CDR3nt: TGTGCCAGCAGTTTAGGGGGGGAGGTCGTAACAGATACGCAGTATTTT
CDR3aa: CASSLGGEVVTDTQYF